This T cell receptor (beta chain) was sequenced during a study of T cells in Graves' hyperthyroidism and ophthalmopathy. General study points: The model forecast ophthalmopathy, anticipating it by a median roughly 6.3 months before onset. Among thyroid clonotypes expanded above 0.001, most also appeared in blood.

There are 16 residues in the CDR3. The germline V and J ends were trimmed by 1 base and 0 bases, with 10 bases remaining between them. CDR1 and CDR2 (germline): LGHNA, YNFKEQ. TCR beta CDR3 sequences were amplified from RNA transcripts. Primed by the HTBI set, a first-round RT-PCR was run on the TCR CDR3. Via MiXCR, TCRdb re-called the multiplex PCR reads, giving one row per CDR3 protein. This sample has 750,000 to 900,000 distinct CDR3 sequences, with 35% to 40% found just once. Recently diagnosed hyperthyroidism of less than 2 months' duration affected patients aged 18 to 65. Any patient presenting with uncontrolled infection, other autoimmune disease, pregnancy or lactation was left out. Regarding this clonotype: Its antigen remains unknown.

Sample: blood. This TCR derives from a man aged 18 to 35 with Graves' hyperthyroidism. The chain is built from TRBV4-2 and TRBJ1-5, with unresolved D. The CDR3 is CASSQGGIDSNQPQHF. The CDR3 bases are TGTGCCAGCAGCCAAGGGGGAATAGATAGCAATCAGCCCCAGCATTTT.